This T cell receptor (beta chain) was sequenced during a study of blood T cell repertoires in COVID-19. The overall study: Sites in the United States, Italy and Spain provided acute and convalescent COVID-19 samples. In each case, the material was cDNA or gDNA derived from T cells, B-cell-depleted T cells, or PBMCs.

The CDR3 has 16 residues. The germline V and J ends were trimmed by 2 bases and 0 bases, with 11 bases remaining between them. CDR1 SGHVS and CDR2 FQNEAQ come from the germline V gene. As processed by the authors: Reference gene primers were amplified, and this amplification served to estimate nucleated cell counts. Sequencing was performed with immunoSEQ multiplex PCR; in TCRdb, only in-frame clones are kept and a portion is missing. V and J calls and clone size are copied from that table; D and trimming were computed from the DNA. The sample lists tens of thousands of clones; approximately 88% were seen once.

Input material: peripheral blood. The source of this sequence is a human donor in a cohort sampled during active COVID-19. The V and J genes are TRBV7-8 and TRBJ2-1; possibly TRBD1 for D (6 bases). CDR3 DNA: TGTGCCAGCAGCTTATCGGACAGAGGCTCCTACAATGAGCAGTTCTTC. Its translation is CASSLSDRGSYNEQFF.